Listed below are T cell receptor beta chains from one sample, sequenced in a study of Ad26.COV2.S vaccination and SARS-CoV-2 variants. TCRdb's copy holds only in-frame clones and misses some; the assay was immunoSEQ multiplex PCR. This table has 400,000 to 450,000 clones, about 92% appearing once. The sequences come from peripheral blood, collected in a trial of Ad26.COV2.S vaccine versus placebo. The receptors derive from a person between 18 and 65 years old who received the Ad26.COV2.S COVID-19 vaccine or a placebo. Each CDR3 is given with its conserved first and last residue. The D gene is left open where the match is weak. The size entry is marked missing in some rows and otherwise reads once, few, many or a size class.

TRBJ1-1,once,TRBD1,TRBV19,CASSNGQGLMNTEAFF,TGTGCCAGTAGTAACGGACAGGGGCTTATGAACACTGAAGCTTTCTTT
TRBJ2-5,NA,TRBD2,TRBV28,CASSLAGGQGETQYF,TGTGCCAGCAGTTTAGCGGGGGGGCAGGGAGAGACCCAGTACTTC
TRBJ2-2,NA,NA,TRBV9,CASSPPVGRLNTGELFF,TGTGCCAGCAGCCCCCCCGTCGGACGGTTGAACACCGGGGAGCTGTTTTTT
TRBJ2-2,NA,TRBD2,TRBV27,CATSLAGGPGTGELFF,TGTGCAACCTCCTTGGCGGGGGGGCCGGGGACCGGGGAGCTGTTTTTT
TRBJ2-5,NA,TRBD2,TRBV28,CASSFLGGSQETQYF,TGTGCCAGCAGTTTCCTCGGGGGGAGCCAAGAGACCCAGTACTTC
TRBJ1-2,NA,NA,TRBV5-6,CASSSKFHSWERLYYGYTF,TGTGCCAGCAGCTCCAAGTTTCATTCGTGGGAACGGCTGTACTATGGCTACACCTTC
TRBJ1-3,NA,NA,TRBV6-4,CASSCNLSTHGNSGNTIYF,TGTGCCAGCAGCTGCAACCTCTCGACTCACGGGAACTCTGGAAACACCATATATTTT
TRBJ1-6,NA,NA,TRBV7-9,CASSFSGGGGSNSPLHF,TGTGCCAGCAGCTTTTCCGGTGGGGGGGGTTCTAATTCACCCCTCCACTTT
TRBJ2-4,NA,TRBD2,TRBV7-8,CASSNLAGGPQNIQYF,TGTGCCAGCAGCAACCTAGCGGGGGGCCCTCAAAACATTCAGTACTTC
TRBJ1-5,NA,NA,TRBV30,CAWSSSGPQHF,TGTGCCTGGAGCTCAAGTGGGCCCCAGCATTTT
TRBJ2-5,NA,NA,TRBV28,CASSFRVGETQYF,TGTGCCAGCAGTTTCAGGGTAGGAGAGACCCAGTACTTC
TRBJ1-1,NA,NA,TRBV2,CASRRDKLNTEAFF,TGTGCCAGCAGGAGGGACAAACTGAACACTGAAGCTTTCTTT
TRBJ1-2,NA,TRBD1,TRBV5-1,CASSRSTPGQGATGYTF,TGCGCCAGCAGCCGGAGTACACCGGGACAGGGGGCGACAGGCTACACCTTC
TRBJ2-7,NA,TRBD1,TRBV2,CASRARTGAVGEQYF,TGTGCCAGCAGAGCTAGGACAGGGGCGGTAGGGGAGCAGTACTTC
TRBJ1-2,NA,NA,TRBV18,CASSPIQSGTTNYGYTF,TGTGCCAGCTCACCTATACAATCCGGGACAACGAACTATGGCTACACCTTC
TRBJ2-7,NA,TRBD2,TRBV2,CASRELAGITYEQYF,TGTGCCAGCAGGGAACTAGCGGGGATTACCTACGAGCAGTACTTC
TRBJ2-7,NA,NA,TRBV19,CASSKKGQFYEQYF,TGTGCCAGTAGTAAAAAGGGCCAATTCTACGAGCAGTACTTC
TRBJ2-1,NA,NA,TRBV5-1,CASSLGGDNEQFF,TGCGCCAGCAGCTTGGGAGGGGACAATGAGCAGTTCTTC
TRBJ2-7,NA,TRBD1,TRBV11-2,CASSFGTGGSYEQYF,TGTGCCAGCAGCTTTGGGACAGGGGGCTCCTACGAGCAGTACTTC
TRBJ2-1,NA,TRBD2,TRBV3-1/TRBV3-2,CASSKRTSGLSSYNEQFF,TGTGCCAGCAGCAAGCGGACTAGCGGGTTAAGCTCCTACAATGAGCAGTTCTTC
TRBJ2-1,NA,NA,TRBV7-9,CASSLGLSRVTYNEQFF,TGTGCCAGCAGCTTAGGGCTTTCCAGGGTTACCTACAATGAGCAGTTCTTC
TRBJ2-7,NA,NA,TRBV15,CATSGGRPGAKQYF,TGTGCCACCAGCGGTGGCAGGCCTGGGGCTAAGCAGTACTTC
TRBJ2-2,NA,TRBD1,TRBV9,CASSVAGTGGPTGELFF,TGTGCCAGCAGCGTAGCTGGGACAGGGGGCCCCACCGGGGAGCTGTTTTTT
TRBJ1-1,NA,TRBD1,TRBV19,CASSITGTAEAFF,TGTGCCAGTAGTATAACCGGGACAGCTGAAGCTTTCTTT
TRBJ2-7,NA,NA,TRBV30,CAWTSGAYEQYF,TGTGCCTGGACCTCGGGGGCCTACGAGCAGTACTTC
TRBJ2-2,NA,TRBD1,TRBV5-1,CASSGGQGTTGELFF,TGCGCCAGCAGCGGGGGACAGGGGACGACCGGGGAGCTGTTTTTT
TRBJ2-5,NA,NA,TRBV27,CASSSATGLGPKTQYF,TGTGCCAGCAGTTCCGCGACGGGGCTCGGCCCGAAGACCCAGTACTTC
TRBJ2-5,NA,NA,TRBV5-4,CASSSRTRGETQYF,TGTGCCAGCAGCTCTCGGACTCGAGGGGAGACCCAGTACTTC
TRBJ1-4,NA,NA,TRBV7-9,CASRGVGEKLFF,TGTGCCAGCAGAGGGGTTGGGGAAAAACTGTTTTTT
TRBJ1-3,NA,NA,TRBV19,CASSIVGLSSGNTIYF,TGTGCCAGTAGTATAGTCGGACTGTCCTCTGGAAACACCATATATTTT
TRBJ2-7,NA,NA,TRBV4-1,CASSQVGRVHEQYF,TGCGCCAGCAGCCAAGTGGGCAGGGTCCACGAGCAGTACTTC
TRBJ1-1,NA,NA,TRBV5-5,CASSFGERGGPLNTEAFF,TGTGCCAGCAGCTTCGGAGAGAGGGGAGGGCCCCTGAACACTGAAGCTTTCTTT
TRBJ2-1,NA,TRBD2,TRBV27,CASNFGGSSYNEQFF,TGTGCCAGCAATTTCGGCGGGAGCTCCTACAATGAGCAGTTCTTC
TRBJ2-5,NA,NA,TRBV4-1,CASSQVGLQETQYF,TGCGCCAGCAGCCAAGTGGGTTTACAAGAGACCCAGTACTTC
TRBJ2-5,NA,TRBD2,TRBV6-5,CASSYGLAGGETQYF,TGTGCCAGCAGTTACGGGCTAGCGGGGGGAGAGACCCAGTACTTC
TRBJ1-1,once,NA,TRBV6-2/TRBV6-3,CASSYPVPPTVSSRTEAFF,TGTGCCAGCAGTTACCCGGTCCCCCCGACAGTCTCGAGTCGGACTGAAGCTTTCTTT
TRBJ1-1,once,NA,TRBV14,CASSQERQLVGQREAFF,TGTGCCAGCAGCCAAGAGCGTCAGCTCGTCGGACAACGCGAAGCTTTCTTT
TRBJ2-3,NA,NA,TRBV7-9,CASNPPVSAGINTQYF,TGTGCCAGCAACCCCCCGGTGTCGGCGGGGATAAATACGCAGTATTTT
TRBJ1-2,NA,TRBD1,TRBV28,CASTGVGDRGFGYTF,TGTGCCAGCACAGGGGTGGGGGACAGGGGTTTCGGCTACACCTTC
TRBJ1-2,NA,NA,TRBV6-5,CASTPGPGSYGYTF,TGTGCCAGCACCCCGGGACCGGGGAGCTATGGCTACACCTTC
TRBJ1-1,NA,NA,TRBV12-3/TRBV12-4,CASRLGRGFEAFF,TGTGCCAGCAGACTCGGGCGGGGGTTTGAAGCTTTCTTT
TRBJ2-3,NA,NA,TRBV9,CASSPRLSGLYF,TGTGCCAGCAGCCCTAGGTTGTCAGGGCTGTATTTT
TRBJ1-1,NA,NA,TRBV28,CASSLWGGLNTEAFF,TGTGCCAGCAGTTTATGGGGGGGGCTGAACACTGAAGCTTTCTTT
TRBJ2-7,NA,NA,TRBV15,CATSRGGTSYEQYF,TGTGCCACCAGCAGAGGAGGAACCTCCTACGAGCAGTACTTC
TRBJ1-2,NA,NA,TRBV6-5,CASSYIGRGGYGYTF,TGTGCCAGCAGTTATATCGGCAGGGGTGGCTATGGCTACACCTTC
TRBJ2-5,NA,NA,TRBV30,CAWSVGRAQETQYF,TGTGCCTGGAGTGTTGGCAGGGCCCAGGAGACCCAGTACTTC
TRBJ2-1,NA,TRBD1,TRBV6-5,CASTTGQNYNEQFF,TGTGCCAGCACAACGGGACAGAATTACAATGAGCAGTTCTTC
TRBJ2-1,NA,TRBD1,TRBV10-3,CAISNRGSNEQFF,TGTGCCATCTCAAACAGGGGTTCCAATGAGCAGTTCTTC
TRBJ1-1,NA,NA,TRBV5-8,CASSLVRTTEAFF,TGTGCCAGCAGCTTGGTAAGGACGACTGAAGCTTTCTTT
TRBJ2-6,NA,NA,TRBV19,CASRLGANVLTF,TGTGCCAGTAGGCTGGGGGCCAACGTCCTGACTTTC
TRBJ2-7,NA,TRBD1,TRBV5-1,CASAGGQGAYEQYF,TGCGCCAGCGCGGGGGGACAGGGGGCTTACGAGCAGTACTTC
TRBJ1-4,NA,TRBD1,TRBV5-8,CASSEGQGPNEKLFF,TGTGCCAGCAGCGAGGGACAGGGTCCTAATGAAAAACTGTTTTTT
TRBJ1-2,NA,TRBD1,TRBV28,CASSLSYRTGGYTF,TGTGCCAGCAGTTTATCCTACCGGACAGGTGGCTACACCTTC
TRBJ2-1,NA,NA,TRBV19,CASRHPGGYYNEQFF,TGTGCCAGTAGGCACCCAGGGGGGTACTACAATGAGCAGTTCTTC
TRBJ2-1,NA,TRBD1,TRBV10-3,CATWTGRYNEQFF,TGTGCCACTTGGACAGGGCGTTACAATGAGCAGTTCTTC